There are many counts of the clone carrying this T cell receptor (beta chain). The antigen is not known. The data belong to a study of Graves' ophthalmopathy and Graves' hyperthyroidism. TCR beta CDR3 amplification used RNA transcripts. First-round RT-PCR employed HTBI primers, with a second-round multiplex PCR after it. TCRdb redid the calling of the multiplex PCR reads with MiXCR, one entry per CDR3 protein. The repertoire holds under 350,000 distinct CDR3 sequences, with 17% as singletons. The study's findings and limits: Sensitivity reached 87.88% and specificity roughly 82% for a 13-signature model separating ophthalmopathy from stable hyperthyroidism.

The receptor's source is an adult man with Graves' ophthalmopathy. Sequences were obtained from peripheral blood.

The CDR3 region is CASSLGQRNSPLHF. CDR3 coding DNA: TGTGCCAGCAGCTTGGGACAGCGGAATTCACCCCTCCACTTT. This rearrangement joins TRBV7-3 to TRBJ1-6; TRBD1 matches at 7 bases. The CDR3 consists of 14 residues. The germline V gene encodes CDR1 SGHTA and CDR2 FQGTGA. V was clipped by 3 bases and J by 7 bases; unmatched bases: 3. The entire variable domain, with the rest obtained from reference TRBV7-3 and TRBJ1-6, is as follows: GAGVSQTPSNKVTEKGKYVELRCDPISGHTALYWYRQSLGQGPEFLIYFQGTGAADDSGLPNDRFFAVRPEGSVSTLKIQRTERGDSAVYLCASSLGQRNSPLHFGNGTRLTVT.